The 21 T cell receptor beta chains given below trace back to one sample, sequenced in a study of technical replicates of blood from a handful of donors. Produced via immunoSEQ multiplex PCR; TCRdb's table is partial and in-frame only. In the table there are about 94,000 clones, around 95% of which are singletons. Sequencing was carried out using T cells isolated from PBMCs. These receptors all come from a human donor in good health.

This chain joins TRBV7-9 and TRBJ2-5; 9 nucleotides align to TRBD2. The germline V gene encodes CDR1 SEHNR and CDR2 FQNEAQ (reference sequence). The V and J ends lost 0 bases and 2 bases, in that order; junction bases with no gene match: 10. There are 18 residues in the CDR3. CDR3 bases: TGTGCCAGCAGCTTAGCCTCGCGGGGGGGCTTTAGTCAAGAGACCCAGTACTTC. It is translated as CASSLASRGGFSQETQYF.

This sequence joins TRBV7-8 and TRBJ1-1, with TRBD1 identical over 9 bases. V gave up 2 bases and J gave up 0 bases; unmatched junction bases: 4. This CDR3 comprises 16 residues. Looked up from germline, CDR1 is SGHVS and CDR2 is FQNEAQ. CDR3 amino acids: CASSLPGQGLNTEAFF. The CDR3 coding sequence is TGTGCCAGCAGCTTACCGGGACAGGGATTGAACACTGAAGCTTTCTTT.

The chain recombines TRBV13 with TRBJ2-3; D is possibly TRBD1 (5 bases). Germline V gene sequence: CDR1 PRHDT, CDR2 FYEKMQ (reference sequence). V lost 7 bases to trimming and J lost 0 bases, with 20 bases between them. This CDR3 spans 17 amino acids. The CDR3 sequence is CASNLRGLARSTDTQYF. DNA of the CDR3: TGTGCCAGCAACCTAAGGGGCTTGGCGAGGAGCACAGATACGCAGTATTTT.

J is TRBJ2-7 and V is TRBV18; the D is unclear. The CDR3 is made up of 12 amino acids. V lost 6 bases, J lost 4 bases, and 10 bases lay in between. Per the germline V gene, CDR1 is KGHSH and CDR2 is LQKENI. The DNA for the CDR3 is TGTGCCAGCTCTCTTTCGGAGTACGAGCAGTACTTC. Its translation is CASSLSEYEQYF.

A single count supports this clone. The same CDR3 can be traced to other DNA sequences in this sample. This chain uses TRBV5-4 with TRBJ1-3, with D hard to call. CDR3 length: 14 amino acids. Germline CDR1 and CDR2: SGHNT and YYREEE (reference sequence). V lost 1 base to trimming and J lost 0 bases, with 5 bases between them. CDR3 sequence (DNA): TGTGCCAGCAGCTTGTCCGGCTCTGGAAACACCATATATTTT. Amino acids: CASSLSGSGNTIYF. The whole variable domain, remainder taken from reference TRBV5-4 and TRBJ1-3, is ETGVTQSPTHLIKTRGQQVTLRCSSQSGHNTVSWYQQALGQGPQFIFQYYREEENGRGNFPPRFSGLQFPNYSSELNVNALELDDSALYLCASSLSGSGNTIYFGEGSWLTVV.

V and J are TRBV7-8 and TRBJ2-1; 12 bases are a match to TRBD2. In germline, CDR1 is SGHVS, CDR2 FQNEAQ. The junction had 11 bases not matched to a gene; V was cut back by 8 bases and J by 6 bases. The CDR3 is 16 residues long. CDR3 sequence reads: CASGRLAGEVGNEQFF. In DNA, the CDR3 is TGTGCCAGCGGAAGACTAGCGGGAGAGGTTGGCAATGAGCAGTTCTTC. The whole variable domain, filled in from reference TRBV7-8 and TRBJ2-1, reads GAGVSQSPRYKVAKRGQDVALRCDPISGHVSLFWYQQALGQGPEFLTYFQNEAQLDKSGLPSDRFFAERPEGSVSTLKIQRTQQEDSAVYLCASGRLAGEVGNEQFFGPGTRLTVL.

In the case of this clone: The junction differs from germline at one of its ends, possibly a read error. CDR3 protein: CSAAPQEAQYF. Written as DNA, the CDR3 is TGCAGTGCCGCCCCCCAAGAGGCCCAGTACTTC. The genes are TRBV20-1 and TRBJ2-5; D remains unclear. The CDR3 consists of 11 residues. Germline CDR1 reads DFQATT; CDR2 reads SNEGSKA (reference sequence).

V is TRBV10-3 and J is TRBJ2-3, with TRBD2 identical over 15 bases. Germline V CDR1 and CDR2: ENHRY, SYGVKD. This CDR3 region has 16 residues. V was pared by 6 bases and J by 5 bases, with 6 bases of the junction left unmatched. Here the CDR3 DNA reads TGTGCCATCAGCCCAGGACTAGCGGGAGGGTTAGATACGCAGTATTTT. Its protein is CAISPGLAGGLDTQYF.

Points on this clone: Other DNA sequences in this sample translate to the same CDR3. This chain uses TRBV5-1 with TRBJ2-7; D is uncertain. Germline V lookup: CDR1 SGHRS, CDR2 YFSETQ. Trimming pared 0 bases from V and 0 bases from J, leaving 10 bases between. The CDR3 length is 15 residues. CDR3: CASSLASGSSYEQYF. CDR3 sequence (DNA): TGCGCCAGCAGCTTGGCATCAGGAAGCTCCTACGAGCAGTACTTC.

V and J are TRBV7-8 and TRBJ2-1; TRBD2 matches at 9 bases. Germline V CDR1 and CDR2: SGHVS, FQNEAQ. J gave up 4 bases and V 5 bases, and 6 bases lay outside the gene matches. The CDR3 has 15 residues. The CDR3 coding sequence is TGTGCCAGCAGCCCCGTCCTAGCGGGATACAATGAGCAGTTCTTC. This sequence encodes CASSPVLAGYNEQFF.

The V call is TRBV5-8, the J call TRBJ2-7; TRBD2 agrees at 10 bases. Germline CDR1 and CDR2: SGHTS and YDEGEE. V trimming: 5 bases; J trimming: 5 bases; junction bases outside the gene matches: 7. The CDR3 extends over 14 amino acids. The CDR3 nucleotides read TGTGCCAGCAGGTTTCTAGCGGGAGCTCACGAGCAGTACTTC. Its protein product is CASRFLAGAHEQYF.

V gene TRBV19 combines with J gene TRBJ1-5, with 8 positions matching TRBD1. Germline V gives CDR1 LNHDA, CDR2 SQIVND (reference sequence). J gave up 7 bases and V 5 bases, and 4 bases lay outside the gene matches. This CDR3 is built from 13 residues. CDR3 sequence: CASSDRGRQPQHF. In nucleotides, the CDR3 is TGTGCCAGTAGTGACAGGGGAAGGCAGCCCCAGCATTTT.

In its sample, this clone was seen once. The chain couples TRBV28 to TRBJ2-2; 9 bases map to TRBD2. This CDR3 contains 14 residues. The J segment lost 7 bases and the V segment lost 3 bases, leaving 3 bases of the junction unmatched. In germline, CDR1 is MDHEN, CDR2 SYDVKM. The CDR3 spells CASSLLAGRGELFF. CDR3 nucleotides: TGTGCCAGCAGTTTGCTAGCGGGGCGCGGGGAGCTGTTTTTT.

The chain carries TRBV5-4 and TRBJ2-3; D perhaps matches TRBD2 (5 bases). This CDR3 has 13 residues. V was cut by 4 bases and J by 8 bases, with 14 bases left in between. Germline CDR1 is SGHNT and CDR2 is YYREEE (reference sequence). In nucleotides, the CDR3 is TGTGCCAGCAGCGAGGACTGGAAGGGTACGCAGTATTTT. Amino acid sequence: CASSEDWKGTQYF.

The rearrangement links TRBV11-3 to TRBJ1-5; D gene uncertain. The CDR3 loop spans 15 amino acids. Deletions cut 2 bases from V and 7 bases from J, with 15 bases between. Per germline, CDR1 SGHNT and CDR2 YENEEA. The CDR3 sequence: CASSLTSGSEQPQHF. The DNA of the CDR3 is TGTGCCAGCAGCTTAACTAGTGGTTCGGAGCAGCCCCAGCATTTT.

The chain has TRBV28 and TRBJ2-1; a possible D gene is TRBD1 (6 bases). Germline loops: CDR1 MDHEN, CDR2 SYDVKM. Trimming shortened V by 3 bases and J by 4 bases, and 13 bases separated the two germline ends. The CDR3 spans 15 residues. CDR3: CASSFASQGYNEQFF. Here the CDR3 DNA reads TGTGCCAGCAGTTTCGCGTCACAGGGATACAATGAGCAGTTCTTC.

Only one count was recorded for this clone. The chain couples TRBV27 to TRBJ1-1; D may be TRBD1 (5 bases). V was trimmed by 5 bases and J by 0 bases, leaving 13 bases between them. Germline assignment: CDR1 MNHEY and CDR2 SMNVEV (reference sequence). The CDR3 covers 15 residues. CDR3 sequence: CASSVHRSLNTEAFF. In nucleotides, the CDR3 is TGTGCCAGCAGTGTACACAGGTCCTTGAACACTGAAGCTTTCTTT.

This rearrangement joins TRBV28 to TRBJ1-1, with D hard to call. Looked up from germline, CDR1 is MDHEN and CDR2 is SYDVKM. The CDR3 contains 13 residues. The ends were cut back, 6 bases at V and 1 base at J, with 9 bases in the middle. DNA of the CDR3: TGTGCCAGCAGACCCTATGGGAACACTGAAGCTTTCTTT. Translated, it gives CASRPYGNTEAFF.

CDR3 residues: CASSHSSGGTGNTIYF. The CDR3 nucleotides read TGCGCCAGCAGCCACTCTTCCGGGGGGACTGGAAACACCATATATTTT. The rearrangement uses TRBV4-1 and TRBJ1-3; the D gene is possibly TRBD1 (5 bases). This CDR3 has 16 residues. Trimming removed 3 bases from V and 2 bases from J, with 14 bases in between. The germline V gene has CDR1 MGHRA and CDR2 YSYEKL.

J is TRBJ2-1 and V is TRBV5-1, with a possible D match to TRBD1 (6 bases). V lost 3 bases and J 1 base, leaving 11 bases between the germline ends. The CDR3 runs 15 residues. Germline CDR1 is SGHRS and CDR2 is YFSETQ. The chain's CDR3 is CASSSSGVSYNEQFF. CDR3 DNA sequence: TGCGCCAGCAGCTCCTCAGGGGTATCCTACAATGAGCAGTTCTTC.

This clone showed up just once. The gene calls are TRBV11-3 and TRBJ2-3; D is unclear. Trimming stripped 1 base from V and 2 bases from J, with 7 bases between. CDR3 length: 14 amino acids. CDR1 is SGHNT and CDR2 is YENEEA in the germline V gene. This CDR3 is CASSLGLSTDTQYF. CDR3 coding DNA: TGTGCCAGCAGCTTAGGACTCTCCACAGATACGCAGTATTTT.